This T cell receptor beta chain emerged from a study of blood T cell repertoires in COVID-19. Original data processing: Estimates of nucleated cell counts were drawn from the amplification of reference gene primers. Profiling relied on immunoSEQ multiplex PCR, and the TCRdb table lists in-frame clones only, not all of them. The V and J calls and clone size come from that table; D and trimming were worked out from the DNA. Here the sample spans approximately 160,000 clones, over 60% being singletons. The V and J ends lost 7 bases and 8 bases respectively, with 14 bases between them. Germline CDR1 is ENHRY and CDR2 is SYGVKD. CDR3 size: 13 residues.

The sequencing input was peripheral blood. The sequence derives from a man aged 55-75 years with acute or convalescent COVID-19. The chain carries TRBV10-3 and TRBJ1-4, with a possible D match to TRBD1 (6 bases). CDR3 sequence: CAITAGTHEKLFF. In DNA, the CDR3 is TGTGCCATCACCGCCGGGACACACGAAAAACTGTTTTTT.